The rows below give T cell receptor beta chains drawn from one sample of a study of blood T cell repertoires in COVID-19. This table comes from immunoSEQ multiplex PCR, and its TCRdb copy is limited to in-frame clones, with some not included. The data contain approximately 210,000 clones, approximately 73% of them singletons. Sequenced input: PBMCs or T cells enriched from blood (not recorded which). These receptors were taken from a woman between 50 and 59 years old with acute COVID-19. CDR3s include the opening cysteine and the closing phenylalanine or tryptophan. D genes are given only for firm matches. Part of the rows lack a size; the others show once, few, many or a class for expanded clones.

-,-,TRBV11-2,TRBJ2-5,TGTGCCAGCAGCTTAGCGGGGAGCGGGGAGACCCAGTACTTC,CASSLAGSGETQYF
-,-,TRBV28,TRBJ2-3,TGTGCCAGCAGTCCGCCCACAGGGCAAAGCACAGATACGCAGTATTTT,CASSPPTGQSTDTQYF
TRBD2,few,TRBV7-8,TRBJ2-5,TGTGCCAGCCGAACTAGCGGGGCTGTTGGGGAGACCCAGTACTTC,CASRTSGAVGETQYF
-,once,TRBV20-1,TRBJ1-5,TGCAGTGCTAGTGATTCCGGGAACAATCAGCCCCAGCATTTT,CSASDSGNNQPQHF
-,-,TRBV4-3,TRBJ1-2,TGCGCCAGCAGCCAAGCCAATAGCCCAACGGGGGACTATGGCTACACCTTC,CASSQANSPTGDYGYTF
-,-,TRBV28,TRBJ1-3,TGTGCCAGCAGTTCCTCCGCAGGGGCGGAAGGGACCATATATTTT,CASSSSAGAEGTIYF
-,-,TRBV6-4,TRBJ2-3,TGTGCCAGCAGTGACAGGGGCGTGAGCACAGATACGCAGTATTTT,CASSDRGVSTDTQYF
TRBD1,-,TRBV7-9,TRBJ1-6,TGTGCCAGCAGCCGGGACAGGGACTCCTATAATTCACCCCTCCACTTT,CASSRDRDSYNSPLHF
-,once,TRBV27,TRBJ2-3,TGTGCCAGCAGTCCCCGGGGAGTTACAGATACGCAGTATTTT,CASSPRGVTDTQYF
TRBD1,-,TRBV12-5,TRBJ1-2,TGTGCTAGTGGTTCTCGGGACAGGCCCTATGGCTACACCTTC,CASGSRDRPYGYTF
-,few,TRBV29-1,TRBJ1-2,TGCAGCGTTGGAGAACAGGGCTATGGCTACACCTTC,CSVGEQGYGYTF
-,-,TRBV25-1,TRBJ2-6,TGTGCCAGCAGCCGGGGTGGGGAATCTGGGGCCAACGTCCTGACTTTC,CASSRGGESGANVLTF
-,-,TRBV4-2,TRBJ1-3,TGTGCCAGCAGCCCGGGACCGACAGGTCGTACTGGAAACACCATATATTTT,CASSPGPTGRTGNTIYF
-,few,TRBV4-2,TRBJ1-1,TGTGCCAGCAGCCAAGATCAGCAGGGTTCGTCTTTCTTT,CASSQDQQGSSFF
-,-,TRBV20-1,TRBJ2-3,TGCAGTGCTAGTCTCGCCTCAGGGGCTGGCACAGATACGCAGTATTTT,CSASLASGAGTDTQYF
-,-,TRBV24-1,TRBJ2-5,TGTGCCACCAGTGATGAACAGACGATTGGGACCCAGTACTTC,CATSDEQTIGTQYF
TRBD1,once,TRBV30,TRBJ1-1,TGTGCCTCAGGGACAGGGCCGGCGGACACTGAAGCTTTCTTT,CASGTGPADTEAFF
-,once,TRBV7-2,TRBJ1-6,TGTGCCAGCAGCTGGGGCCGGACCGGTAATTCACCCCTCCACTTT,CASSWGRTGNSPLHF
-,-,TRBV7-9,TRBJ1-6,TGTGCCAGTAGAGCAGGTGATAATTCACCCCTCCACTTT,CASRAGDNSPLHF
-,few,TRBV19,TRBJ1-6,TGTGCCAGTAGATGGCAGGGTGGTAATTCACCCCTCCACTTT,CASRWQGGNSPLHF
TRBD1,-,TRBV19,TRBJ1-2,TGTGCCAGTAGTCCCGACAGGGGGCGACACTATGGCTACACCTTC,CASSPDRGRHYGYTF
TRBD1,-,TRBV27,TRBJ1-5,TGTGCCAGCAGGCGAACCGGGACAGGGGCTATGGGGAGCAATCAGCCCCAGCATTTT,CASRRTGTGAMGSNQPQHF
TRBD1,-,TRBV5-1,TRBJ1-3,TGCGCCAGCAGCCCCCGGACAGGGGGCCCCCGAAACACCATATATTTT,CASSPRTGGPRNTIYF
TRBD2,-,TRBV29-1,TRBJ2-1,TGCAGCGTGGGCCTCCTAGCGGGGGGCGGGAATGAGCAGTTCTTC,CSVGLLAGGGNEQFF
-,-,TRBV7-8,TRBJ1-5,TGTGCCAGCAGCCCGGACAGTAACTATCAGCCCCAGCATTTT,CASSPDSNYQPQHF
TRBD2,-,TRBV7-9,TRBJ2-1,TGTGCCAGCACCACGCGGGGACTAGAAATCGCCGAGCAGTTCTTC,CASTTRGLEIAEQFF